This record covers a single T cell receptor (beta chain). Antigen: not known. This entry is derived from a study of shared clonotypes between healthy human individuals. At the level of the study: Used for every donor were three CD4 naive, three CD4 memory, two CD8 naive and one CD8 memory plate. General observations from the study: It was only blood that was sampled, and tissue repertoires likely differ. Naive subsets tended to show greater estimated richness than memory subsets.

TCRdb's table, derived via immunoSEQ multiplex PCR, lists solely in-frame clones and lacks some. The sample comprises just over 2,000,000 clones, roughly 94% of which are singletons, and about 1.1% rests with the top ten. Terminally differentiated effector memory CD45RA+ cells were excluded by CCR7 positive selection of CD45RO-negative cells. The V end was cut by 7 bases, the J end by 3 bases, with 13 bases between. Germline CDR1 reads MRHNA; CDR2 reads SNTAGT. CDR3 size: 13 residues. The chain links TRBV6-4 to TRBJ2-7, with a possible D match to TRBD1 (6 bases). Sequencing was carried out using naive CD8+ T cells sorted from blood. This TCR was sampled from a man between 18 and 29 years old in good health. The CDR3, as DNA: TGTGCCAGCACGAGAAAACAGGGCTACGAGCAGTACTTC. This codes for CASTRKQGYEQYF.